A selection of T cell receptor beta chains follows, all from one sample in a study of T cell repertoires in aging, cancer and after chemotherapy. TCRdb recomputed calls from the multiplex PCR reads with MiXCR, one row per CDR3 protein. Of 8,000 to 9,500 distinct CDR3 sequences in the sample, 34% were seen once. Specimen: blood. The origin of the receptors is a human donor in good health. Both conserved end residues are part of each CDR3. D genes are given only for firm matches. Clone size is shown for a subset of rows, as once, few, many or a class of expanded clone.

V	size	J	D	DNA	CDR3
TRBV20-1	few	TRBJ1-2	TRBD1	TGCAGTGCTAGAGATTGGACAGGGCGAGGCTACACCTTC	CSARDWTGRGYTF
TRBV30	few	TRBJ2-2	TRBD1	TGTGCCTGGAGTGTAGACAGGGCCTCAGGGGAGCTGTTTTTT	CAWSVDRASGELFF
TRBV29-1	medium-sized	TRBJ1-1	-	TGCAGCGTTGAGACGGGACACACTGAAGCTTTCTTT	CSVETGHTEAFF
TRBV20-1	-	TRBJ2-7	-	TGCAGTGCCCAGATGCCCGGGGGCTCCTACGAGCAGTACTTC	CSAQMPGGSYEQYF
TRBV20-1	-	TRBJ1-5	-	TGCAGTGCTAGGCGCCAGGGAAGCAATCAGCCCCAGCATTTT	CSARRQGSNQPQHF
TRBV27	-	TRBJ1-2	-	TGTGCCAGCAGTTTTCAGGGTAAACCCCTTTGGAGCTACACCTTC	CASSFQGKPLWSYTF
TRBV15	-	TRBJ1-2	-	TGTGCCACCAGCAGAGAAATTCGGCAGGGACCGATGGGCTACACCTTC	CATSREIRQGPMGYTF
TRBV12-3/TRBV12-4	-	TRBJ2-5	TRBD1	TGTGCCAGCGCCCGTTCGGGACAGGAGACCCAGTACTTC	CASARSGQETQYF
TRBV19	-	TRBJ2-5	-	TGTGGCAGTAGTGGTACGAGGGAGACCCAGTACTTC	CGSSGTRETQYF
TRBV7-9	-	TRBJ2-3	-	TGTGCCAGCAGTACCCAGTACCAACATACTTTCTCCACAGATACGCAGTATTTT	CASSTQYQHTFSTDTQYF
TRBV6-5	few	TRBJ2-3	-	TGTGCCAGCAGTCGGTGGCAAAACACAGATACGCAGTATTTT	CASSRWQNTDTQYF
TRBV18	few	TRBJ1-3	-	TGTGCCAGCTCACCCAAAGAGCGCCCGGGATCCACCATATATTTT	CASSPKERPGSTIYF
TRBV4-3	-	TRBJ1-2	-	TGCGCCAGCAGCCAATCCTTACTCCAGGGAGCCAACTATGGCTACACCTTC	CASSQSLLQGANYGYTF
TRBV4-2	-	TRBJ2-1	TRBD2	TGTGCCAGCAGCCTGGGACTAGCGGGCAGGGGATCGCAGTTCTTC	CASSLGLAGRGSQFF
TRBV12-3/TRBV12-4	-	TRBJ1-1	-	TGTGCCAGCAGTTTATGGCTGGTCACTGAAGCTTTCTTT	CASSLWLVTEAFF
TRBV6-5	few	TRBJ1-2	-	TGTGCCAGCAGTTACTCGACGGGGACCCTTAACTATGGCTACACCTTC	CASSYSTGTLNYGYTF
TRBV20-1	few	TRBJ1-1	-	TGCAGTGCTAGTAACGGGGGCTACACTGAAGCTTTCTTT	CSASNGGYTEAFF
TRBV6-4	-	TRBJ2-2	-	TGTGCCAGCAGTGCCCGGACAGCCGGGGAGCTGTTTTTT	CASSARTAGELFF
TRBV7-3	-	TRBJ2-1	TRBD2	TGTGCCAGCAGCTTAACACTCGCGACTAGCGGGGAACAGTTCTTC	CASSLTLATSGEQFF
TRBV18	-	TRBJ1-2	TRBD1	TGTGCCAGCTCACCCCGGACAGGCGAGGATGGCTACACCTTC	CASSPRTGEDGYTF
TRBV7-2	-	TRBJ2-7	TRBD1	TGTGCCAGCAGCTTAATGGGACAGGGGATCTACGAGCAGTACTTC	CASSLMGQGIYEQYF
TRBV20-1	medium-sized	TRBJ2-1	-	TGCAGTGCTCAAACTAGTTGGAGGGGGGGAGGGCAGTTCTTC	CSAQTSWRGGGQFF
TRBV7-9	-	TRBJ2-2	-	TGTGCCAGCAGCCCCTCGAACACCGGGGAGCTGTTTTTT	CASSPSNTGELFF
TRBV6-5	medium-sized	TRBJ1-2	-	TGTGCCAGCAGTTACTCGTCCTGGGGGGGATATGGCTACACCTTC	CASSYSSWGGYGYTF
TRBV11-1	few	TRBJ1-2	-	TGTGCCAGCAGCTATAGAGCTAACTATGGCTACACCTTC	CASSYRANYGYTF
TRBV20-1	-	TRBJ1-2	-	TGCACCGTGGACAGTCTCTGGTCCATTAGGGGCTACACCTTC	CTVDSLWSIRGYTF
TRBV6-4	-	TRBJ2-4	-	TGTGCCAGCAGTTGGACGGACTCAAACACTCAGTACTTC	CASSWTDSNTQYF
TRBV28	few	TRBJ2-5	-	TGTGCCAGCAGGAATAGCGCTACCCAGTACTTC	CASRNSATQYF
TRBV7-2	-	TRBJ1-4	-	TGTGCCAGCAGCTTAACAAACTCAACTAATGAAAAACTGTTTTTT	CASSLTNSTNEKLFF
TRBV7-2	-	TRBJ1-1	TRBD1	TGTGCCAGCACCCAGGGGGGGATGAACACTGAAGCTTTCTTT	CASTQGGMNTEAFF
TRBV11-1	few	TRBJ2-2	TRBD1	TGTGCCAGCAGCAGGGGGCCGTACACCGGGGAGCTGTTTTTT	CASSRGPYTGELFF
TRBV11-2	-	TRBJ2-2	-	TGTGCCAGCAGCTTAGTAGCGGGGGAGCTGTTTTTT	CASSLVAGELFF